A single sample is the source of the 19 T cell receptor beta chains below, sequenced in a study of T cell responses to AZD1222 COVID-19 vaccine. The table came from immunoSEQ multiplex PCR; TCRdb's copy has only in-frame clones and leaves some out. The sample lists under 130,000 clones, just under 95% occurring once. The sequencing used peripheral blood, collected on day 0 of AZD1222 vaccination. Receptor source: an adult in good health.

The rearrangement joins TRBV7-3 to TRBJ2-7; D is uncertain. Trimming stripped 3 bases from V and 6 bases from J, with 3 bases between. Germline CDR1 SGHTA, CDR2 FQGTGA. The CDR3 sequence is 10 residues long. The DNA for the CDR3 is TGTGCCAGCAGCTTGGCCGAGCAGTACTTC. It translates to CASSLAEQYF.

The genes are TRBV7-2 and TRBJ1-1; no firm D call. Trimming removed 1 base from V and 7 bases from J, with 7 bases in between. The CDR3 spans 12 residues. Germline CDR1 SGHTA, CDR2 FQGNSA. The CDR3 DNA follows: TGTGCCAGCAGCTTAGTAGGGTTTGAAGCTTTCTTT. Its protein product is CASSLVGFEAFF.

This rearrangement joins TRBV6-5 to TRBJ2-1, with 7 bases that match TRBD2. The CDR3 contains 14 residues. Germline CDR1 is MNHEY and CDR2 is SVGAGI. Trimming removed 10 bases from V and 0 bases from J; junction bases left unmatched: 6. This chain's CDR3 is CATVGGSSYNEQFF. CDR3 DNA: TGTGCCACGGTCGGGGGGAGCTCCTACAATGAGCAGTTCTTC.

This rearrangement joins TRBV18 to TRBJ1-1; D unresolved. CDR1 and CDR2 (germline): KGHSH, LQKENI. The CDR3 spans 12 residues. The germline V and J ends were trimmed by 3 bases and 6 bases, with 8 bases remaining between them. The chain's CDR3 is CASSPIGAEAFF. CDR3 bases: TGTGCCAGCTCACCGATTGGAGCTGAAGCTTTCTTT.

The chain uses TRBV11-2 and TRBJ2-1, with 11 bases that match TRBD2. V was clipped by 1 base and J by 12 bases; unmatched bases: 2. This CDR3 is 13 amino acids long. The germline V gene encodes CDR1 SGHAT and CDR2 FQNNGV. The CDR3 nucleotides read TGTGCCAGCAGCTTAGGACTAGCGGGAAGGCAGTTCTTC. This sequence encodes CASSLGLAGRQFF.

The V and J genes are TRBV5-1 and TRBJ2-3; TRBD2 aligns across 14 bases. The CDR3 consists of 17 residues. Losses at the gene ends were 0 bases for V and 7 bases for J; bases not matched to a gene: 7. Germline V gene sequence: CDR1 SGHRS, CDR2 YFSETQ. The CDR3 protein is CASSLGTSGGRSYTQYF. CDR3 nucleotides: TGCGCCAGCAGCTTGGGGACTAGCGGGGGGAGATCTTATACGCAGTATTTT.

The gene calls are TRBV19 and TRBJ1-1; 8 bases are a match to TRBD1. Germline V gene lookup returns CDR1 LNHDA and CDR2 SQIVND (reference sequence). V was pared by 7 bases and J by 3 bases, with 13 bases of the junction left unmatched. This CDR3 is built from 16 residues. The CDR3 DNA is TGTGCCAGTACATCGGATACAGGGGGATCCTACACTGAAGCTTTCTTT. It translates to CASTSDTGGSYTEAFF.

This clone was detected only once. The chain employs TRBV27 and TRBJ2-7; 9 bases agree with TRBD2. Losses at the gene ends were 2 bases for V and 4 bases for J; bases not matched to a gene: 3. Germline lookup yields CDR1 MNHEY and CDR2 SMNVEV (reference sequence). The CDR3 covers 14 residues. The CDR3 sequence: CASSLSGRTYEQYF. In DNA, the CDR3 is TGTGCCAGCAGTTTAAGCGGGAGGACTTACGAGCAGTACTTC.

The rearrangement links TRBV30 to TRBJ1-2; no reliable D call. The CDR3 is 11 amino acids. Germline V lookup: CDR1 GTSNPN, CDR2 SVGIG (reference sequence). V gave up 4 bases and J gave up 8 bases, with 11 bases separating them. CDR3 nucleotide sequence: TGTGCCTGGAAGTCCGGGATGGGCTACACCTTC. Translation gives CAWKSGMGYTF.

V is TRBV7-2 and J is TRBJ2-7; D remains unclear. This CDR3 is 12 amino acids long. V was clipped by 3 bases and J by 2 bases, with 5 bases between them. Germline V lookup: CDR1 SGHTA, CDR2 FQGNSA. The CDR3 reads CASSLDTYEQYF. The CDR3 DNA sequence: TGTGCCAGCAGCTTGGATACCTACGAGCAGTACTTC.

CDR3 nucleotides: TGTGCCAGTAGTCCTCAGGGGTTCTATGGCTACACCTTC. Its protein product is CASSPQGFYGYTF. The chain joins TRBV19 to TRBJ1-2, with D tentatively TRBD1 (6 bases). Germline V gives CDR1 LNHDA, CDR2 SQIVND (reference sequence). V lost 5 bases and J 4 bases, leaving 11 bases between the germline ends. The length of the CDR3 is 13 residues.

This chain links TRBV12-3 or TRBV12-4 with TRBJ1-5, with 8 bases lining up with TRBD1. The CDR3 extends over 12 amino acids. J lost 6 bases, V lost 7 bases, and 2 bases had no gene match. The CDR3 is CASTGGGQPQHF. The CDR3 bases are TGTGCCAGCACAGGGGGCGGTCAGCCCCAGCATTTT.

This chain uses TRBV11-1 with TRBJ2-4; D remains unclear. Germline CDR1 SGHAT, CDR2 FQDESV (reference sequence). Trimming shortened V by 2 bases and J by 6 bases, and 8 bases separated the two germline ends. CDR3 size: 13 residues. CDR3 DNA sequence: TGTGCCAGCAGCTTAACGGCTGTAAACATTCAGTACTTC. Translated, it gives CASSLTAVNIQYF.

This clone was detected once. The chain is built from TRBV25-1 and TRBJ1-1; the D gene is possibly TRBD1 (6 bases). CDR3 length equals 12 residues. V was cut by 6 bases and J by 4 bases, with 9 bases left in between. Per germline, CDR1 MGHDK and CDR2 SYGVNS. The CDR3: CASREGGTEAFF. The CDR3 DNA reads as TGTGCCAGCAGGGAAGGGGGCACTGAAGCTTTCTTT.

This clone was seen once. The chain combines TRBV6-6 with TRBJ2-7; 7 bases map to TRBD1. The germline gives CDR1 MNHNY, CDR2 SVGAGI (reference sequence). The V segment lost 5 bases and the J segment 3 bases; nucleotides outside the gene matches: 1. This CDR3 has 12 amino acids. The CDR3 region is CASSRDSYEQYF. The CDR3 DNA sequence: TGTGCCAGCAGTCGGGACAGCTACGAGCAGTACTTC.

The chain joins TRBV11-3 to TRBJ1-3; 9 bases fit TRBD1. This CDR3 comprises 19 residues. Germline values: CDR1 SGHNT, CDR2 YENEEA. Trimming cost V 0 bases and J 0 bases; bases outside gene matches: 9. CDR3 in DNA: TGTGCCAGCAGCTTAGATCGGTGGACAGGGGAATACTCTGGAAACACCATATATTTT. It is translated as CASSLDRWTGEYSGNTIYF.

The rearrangement uses TRBV4-3 and TRBJ1-1, with 8 bases that match TRBD1. V lost 1 base and J lost 5; bases outside the gene matches: 6. Germline CDR1 LGHNA, CDR2 YSLEER. The CDR3 loop spans 15 amino acids. CDR3 sequence reads: CASSQGQGLETEAFF. The CDR3, as DNA: TGCGCCAGCAGCCAAGGACAGGGGCTGGAAACTGAAGCTTTCTTT.

The rearrangement joins TRBV5-1 to TRBJ1-1; the D gene is possibly TRBD1 (5 bases). Trimming shortened V by 4 bases and J by 2 bases, and 9 bases separated the two germline ends. There are 13 residues in the CDR3. Germline V lookup: CDR1 SGHRS, CDR2 YFSETQ. The CDR3 loop is CASSVTVNTEAFF. Written as DNA, the CDR3 is TGCGCCAGCAGCGTGACAGTTAACACTGAAGCTTTCTTT.

The V call is TRBV7-2, the J call TRBJ1-1; D is ambiguous. Trimming pared 0 bases from V and 3 bases from J, leaving 5 bases between. Germline V lookup: CDR1 SGHTA, CDR2 FQGNSA. The CDR3 runs 13 residues. The CDR3 loop is CASSLAGYTEAFF. CDR3 nucleotides: TGTGCCAGCAGCTTAGCGGGGTACACTGAAGCTTTCTTT.